A single sample gave rise to the 6 T cell receptor beta chains below, sequenced in a study of blood T cell repertoires in COVID-19. Libraries were prepared by immunoSEQ multiplex PCR; TCRdb keeps only in-frame clonotypes and omits some of them. The data hold over 250,000 clones, with around 89% observed a single time. The sample was PBMCs or T cells enriched from blood (not recorded which). These TCRs come from a woman in her late teens or twenties who had recovered from COVID-19.

The chain is built from TRBV6-6 and TRBJ2-7; TRBD1 matches 8 bases. This CDR3 contains 13 residues. V lost 6 bases, J lost 6 bases, and 7 bases stayed unmatched. The germline V gene encodes CDR1 MNHNY and CDR2 SVGAGI (reference sequence). The CDR3 bases are TGTGCCAGCAGGCGGGACAGGACCGGCGAGCAGTACTTC. Translation: CASRRDRTGEQYF.

In the case of this clone: Its ends do not fully match the called genes, so a read error is possible. J is TRBJ1-2 and V is TRBV28; D gene ambiguous. CDR1 and CDR2 (germline): MDHEN, SYDVKM. This CDR3 spans 14 amino acids. The CDR3 nucleotides read TGTGCCAGCACTTTAAGAAGGACGGCGGGAGGCTACACCTTC. It is translated as CASTLRRTAGGYTF.

The V gene is TRBV5-1, the J gene TRBJ2-1, with 13 bases that match TRBD2. Germline V gene lookup returns CDR1 SGHRS and CDR2 YFSETQ. The CDR3 runs 14 residues. V was clipped by 4 bases and J by 12 bases; unmatched bases: 7. The CDR3 is CASSLGLAGDWQFF. The CDR3 DNA is TGCGCCAGCAGCCTCGGACTAGCGGGGGACTGGCAGTTCTTC.

V is TRBV14 and J is TRBJ2-3; TRBD2 matches 10 bases. The CDR3 runs 16 residues. The germline V gene has CDR1 SGHDN and CDR2 FVKESK. V lost 1 base to trimming and J lost 2 bases; unmatched junction nucleotides: 3. The CDR3 spells CASSQVAGGITDTQYF. CDR3 nucleotides: TGTGCCAGCAGCCAAGTAGCGGGGGGCATCACAGATACGCAGTATTTT.

The CDR3 loop is CASSIRQGGYGYTF. CDR3 in DNA: TGCGCCAGCAGCATACGACAGGGCGGCTATGGCTACACCTTC. The chain combines TRBV5-1 with TRBJ1-2, with 7 bases matching TRBD1. The V segment lost 4 bases and the J segment 4 bases; nucleotides outside the gene matches: 7. This CDR3 comprises 14 residues. The germline V gene has CDR1 SGHRS and CDR2 YFSETQ.

The chain uses TRBV5-4 and TRBJ1-1; TRBD1 agrees at 8 bases. V dropped 4 bases and J dropped 8; count of bases not matched to a gene: 7. CDR1 is SGHNT and CDR2 is YYREEE in the germline V gene (reference sequence). The CDR3 length is 13 residues. This CDR3 reads CASSPAGQAEAFF. The CDR3, as DNA: TGTGCCAGCAGCCCCGCGGGACAGGCAGAAGCTTTCTTT.